This T cell receptor (beta chain) was found in a study of CD8 T cells in ankylosing spondylitis. Study observations and caveats: Seemingly characteristic of ankylosing spondylitis blood was a TCR beta motif consisting of several highly homologous variants.

TCRdb redid the calling of the 5' RACE reads with MiXCR, one entry per CDR3 protein. The table has around 140,000 distinct CDR3 sequences, under 20% seen once. Only a few counts were recorded for this clonotype. Its target is unknown. The germline V gene has CDR1 DFQATT and CDR2 SNEGSKA (reference sequence). V dropped 5 bases and J dropped 4; count of bases not matched to a gene: 11. There are 15 residues in the CDR3. Input material: blood, either unsorted or a sorted T cell fraction (not recorded which). The chain combines TRBV20-1 with TRBJ2-1; TRBD2 matches at 7 bases. The sequence was collected from a male donor with ankylosing spondylitis. The DNA for the CDR3 is TGCAGTGCTCCTTTCGTGGGAGGGCCTTACAATGAGCAGTTCTTC. It specifies CSAPFVGGPYNEQFF.